This entry features one T cell receptor (beta chain) sequence. Antigen: not known. The germline V gene encodes CDR1 MNHEY and CDR2 SVGAGI. There are 17 residues in the CDR3. The V gene end was trimmed by 3 bases and the J gene end by 5 bases; junction bases not matched to a gene: 8. These data are taken from a study of response to subunit inactivated influenza vaccine. Study observations and caveats: The authors suggested that few new T cells are recruited per seasonal influenza vaccination.

TCRdb reprocessed the RT-PCR reads via MiXCR and lists one record per CDR3 protein. The sample lists about 190,000 distinct CDR3 sequences; 14% were seen once. This sequence originates from a man in his forties or fifties who received an inactivated influenza vaccine. The chain combines TRBV6-5 with TRBJ2-1; 12 nucleotides line up with TRBD2. Here the sequenced sample was CD8+ T cells sorted from PBMCs, taken approximately 5 days after vaccination. CDR3 region: CASSYPGLAGPNNEQFF. The CDR3 nucleotides read TGTGCCAGCAGTTATCCCGGACTAGCGGGACCTAACAATGAGCAGTTCTTC.